Below, 16 T cell receptor beta chains from the same sample are listed, as sequenced in a study of response to subunit inactivated influenza vaccine listed by TCRdb under 2018. The time point label on this specimen signifies: 45 days after influenza vaccine administration. Library construction relied on RT-PCR. TCRdb names Illumina HiSeq 2500 as the instrument used. In TCRdb, the public reads were trimmed at Q25 with fastp and aligned with MiXCR, with productive beta chains retained. Each entry is one CDR3 protein sequence, shown with its most common DNA and genes. For this sample the table gives over 400,000 distinct CDR3 sequences, of which roughly 9.8% were detected only once. The top ten clonotypes cover approximately 12% of the sample. The material sequenced was PBMCs from blood, taken more than 35 days after vaccination. The origin of the receptors is a man aged 50-59 years who received an inactivated influenza vaccine. Donor details come from another sample of the same person, matched by shared clones.

This chain joins TRBV7-2 and TRBJ2-1; 9 positions agree with TRBD2. CDR1 and CDR2 from the germline V gene are SGHTA and FQGNSA. With 1 base clipped from V and 6 bases from J, the junction kept 7 bases outside the gene matches. The CDR3 covers 16 residues. The CDR3 DNA is TGTGCCAGCAGCTTAGGACGACTAGCGGTGAGCAATGAGCAGTTCTTC. This gives the protein CASSLGRLAVSNEQFF.

This clonotype came up many times. This chain uses TRBV7-2 with TRBJ2-7; D possibly corresponds to TRBD2 (6 bases). The V and J ends lost 2 bases and 0 bases respectively, with 11 bases between them. CDR3 length equals 15 residues. Looked up from germline, CDR1 is SGHTA and CDR2 is FQGNSA. Here the CDR3 reads CASSLSPGVSYEQYF. As DNA, the CDR3 is TGTGCCAGCAGCTTATCCCCGGGGGTCTCCTACGAGCAGTACTTC.

This clonotype appeared a few times. The rearrangement joins TRBV20-1 to TRBJ1-1; D remains unclear. CDR1 DFQATT and CDR2 SNEGSKA come from the germline V gene (reference sequence). The length of the CDR3 is 12 residues. The germline V and J ends were trimmed by 5 bases and 3 bases, with 10 bases remaining between them. This chain's CDR3 is CSASPGDTEAFF. DNA of the CDR3: TGCAGTGCTTCCCCCGGGGACACTGAAGCTTTCTTT.

This rearrangement joins TRBV11-3 to TRBJ2-1, with 12 bases matching TRBD2. The J segment lost 10 bases and the V segment lost 3 bases, leaving 1 base of the junction unmatched. Germline values: CDR1 SGHNT, CDR2 YENEEA. This CDR3 has 13 amino acids. The CDR3: CASSFTSGGEQFF. CDR3 coding DNA: TGTGCCAGCAGCTTCACTAGCGGGGGGGAGCAGTTCTTC.

This clonotype appeared a few times. The chain is built from TRBV12-3 or TRBV12-4 and TRBJ2-2; D might be TRBD2 (6 bases). The CDR3 covers 15 residues. V dropped 8 bases and J dropped 2 bases, with 15 bases sitting between them. In DNA, the CDR3 is TGTGCCAGCTATAAGTTCGGACTAAACACCGGGGAGCTGTTTTTT. Protein: CASYKFGLNTGELFF.

The chain is built from TRBV7-2 and TRBJ2-7; a weak D match, TRBD1 (5 bases). Germline CDR1 and CDR2: SGHTA and FQGNSA. The CDR3 runs to 14 residues. Trimming pared 5 bases from V and 3 bases from J, leaving 14 bases between. The CDR3 sequence: CASSDGAGHYEQYF. Here the CDR3 DNA reads TGTGCCAGCAGCGACGGTGCAGGGCACTACGAGCAGTACTTC.

This clonotype was counted between two and nine times. The chain is built from TRBV29-1 and TRBJ2-5; D may be TRBD2 (5 bases). Trimming pared 5 bases from V and 4 bases from J, leaving 20 bases between. Germline V gives CDR1 SQVTM, CDR2 ANQGSEA. The CDR3 is made up of 15 amino acids. The CDR3 is CSVSGSHEKGETQYF. CDR3 DNA sequence: TGCAGCGTTTCGGGGTCCCACGAGAAAGGAGAGACCCAGTACTTC.

This clonotype showed up many times. This chain joins TRBV20-1 and TRBJ1-2, with TRBD1 matching over 9 bases. The CDR3 extends over 12 amino acids. Germline CDR1 reads DFQATT; CDR2 reads SNEGSKA (reference sequence). CDR3 amino acids: CRPQGADYGYTF. CDR3 sequence (DNA): TGCAGGCCACAGGGGGCCGACTATGGCTACACCTTC.

Only a few counts were recorded for this clonotype. The rearrangement links TRBV9 to TRBJ2-5; D remains unclear. Germline assignment: CDR1 SGDLS and CDR2 YYNGEE. The V and J ends lost 4 bases and 4 bases respectively, with 11 bases between them. This CDR3 contains 13 residues. CDR3 protein: CASSLTTSETQYF. The CDR3 DNA sequence: TGTGCCAGCAGCCTCACTACGTCAGAGACCCAGTACTTC.

The CDR3 DNA is TGTGCCAGCAGCTTGATGGACAGGGGGTTTTTTAGCGCCAGCTCCTACGAGCAGTACTTC. Translating it yields CASSLMDRGFFSASSYEQYF. The chain employs TRBV11-1 and TRBJ2-7; 10 positions match TRBD1. Per germline, CDR1 SGHAT and CDR2 FQDESV (reference sequence). J lost 0 bases, V lost 3 bases, and 17 bases had no gene match. The CDR3 spans 20 residues.

The V gene is TRBV7-9, the J gene TRBJ2-1, with D tentatively TRBD2 (6 bases). CDR1 is SEHNR and CDR2 is FQNEAQ in the germline V gene (reference sequence). The V and J ends lost 5 bases and 8 bases respectively, with 10 bases between them. The CDR3 spans 12 residues. CDR3 coding DNA: TGTGCCAGCAGCCGACTAGTAGATGAGCAGTTCTTC. Translation gives CASSRLVDEQFF.

The chain has TRBV25-1 and TRBJ2-7; 8 bases match TRBD1. Germline CDR1 MGHDK, CDR2 SYGVNS. The CDR3 length is 14 residues. With 4 bases clipped from V and 7 bases from J, the junction kept 9 bases outside the gene matches. The CDR3 DNA reads TGTGCCAGCAGTGCCGCGACAGGGGTGGGAGAGCAGTACTTC. Translating it yields CASSAATGVGEQYF.

This clonotype was picked up a small number of times. For the CDR3, the DNA is TGTGCCATCAGTGACAGGAACTCTGGAAACACCATATATTTT. It is translated as CAISDRNSGNTIYF. The chain carries TRBV10-3 and TRBJ1-3; D not certain. CDR1 is ENHRY, CDR2 SYGVKD, per germline. This CDR3 region has 14 residues. V gave up 3 bases and J gave up 0 bases, with 6 bases separating them.

J is TRBJ2-2 and V is TRBV11-2; TRBD1 is a possible D gene (6 bases). Germline V gene lookup returns CDR1 SGHAT and CDR2 FQNNGV. The V and J ends lost 0 bases and 4 bases respectively, with 9 bases between them. CDR3 length: 15 residues. CDR3 nucleotide sequence: TGTGCCAGCAGCTTAGAACAGGGCATCACCGGGGAGCTGTTTTTT. Its protein is CASSLEQGITGELFF.

This clonotype was picked up a small number of times. V usage is TRBV2 and J usage is TRBJ2-1; 11 bases align to TRBD2. The CDR3 consists of 14 residues. Trimming took 6 bases from V and 5 from J; bases not matched to a gene: 3. Per germline, CDR1 SNHLY and CDR2 FYNNEI. CDR3 in amino acids: CASRSSGGNNEQFF. For the CDR3, the DNA is TGTGCCAGCAGATCTAGCGGGGGGAACAATGAGCAGTTCTTC.

This clonotype was observed a few times. The rearrangement links TRBV7-8 to TRBJ2-7; D perhaps matches TRBD1 (6 bases). The V end lost 0 bases, the J end lost 3 bases, and 9 bases lay between the germline ends. CDR1 is SGHVS and CDR2 is FQNEAQ in the germline V gene. The CDR3 runs to 14 residues. The CDR3 reads CASSLAPRGYEQYF. As DNA, the CDR3 is TGTGCCAGCAGCTTAGCCCCCAGGGGCTACGAGCAGTACTTC.